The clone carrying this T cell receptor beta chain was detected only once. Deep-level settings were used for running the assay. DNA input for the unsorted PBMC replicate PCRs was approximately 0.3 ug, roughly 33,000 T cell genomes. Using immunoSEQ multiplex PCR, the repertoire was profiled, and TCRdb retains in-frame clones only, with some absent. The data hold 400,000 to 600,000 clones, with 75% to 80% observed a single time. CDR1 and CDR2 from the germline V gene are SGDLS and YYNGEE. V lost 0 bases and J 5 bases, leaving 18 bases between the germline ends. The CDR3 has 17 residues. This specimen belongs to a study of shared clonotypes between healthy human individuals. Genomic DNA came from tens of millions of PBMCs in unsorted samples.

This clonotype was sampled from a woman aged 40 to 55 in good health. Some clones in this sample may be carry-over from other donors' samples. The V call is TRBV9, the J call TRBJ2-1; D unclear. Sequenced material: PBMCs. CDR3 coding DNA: TGTGCCAGCAGCGTAGTTTCGACCCAAACGACCAACAATGAGCAGTTCTTC. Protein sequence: CASSVVSTQTTNNEQFF. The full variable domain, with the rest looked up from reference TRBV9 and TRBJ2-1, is DSGVTQTPKHLITATGQRVTLRCSPRSGDLSVYWYQQSLDQGLQFLIQYYNGEERAKGNILERFSAQQFPDLHSELNLSSLELGDSALYFCASSVVSTQTTNNEQFFGPGTRLTVL.